These T cell receptor beta chains were read from a single sample in a study of cytomegalovirus exposure and HLA in healthy donors. Clones were read by immunoSEQ multiplex PCR, and TCRdb kept only the in-frame ones, dropping some. The profile shows approximately 180,000 clones, 75% to 85% of them singletons. Sequencing used PBMCs. The receptors come from a man aged 30 to 39 in good health and CMV-seropositive. Each CDR3 is given with its conserved first and last residue. A D gene is named only where the DNA matches it firmly.

d_call	v_call	j_call	cdr3_aa
NA	TRBV7-6	TRBJ2-6	CASSLGHPKGLSGANVLTF
TRBD1	TRBV6-6	TRBJ2-3	CASSYRQGDTQYF
NA	TRBV10-2	TRBJ1-4	CASSEGGEKLFF
NA	TRBV6-1	TRBJ2-5	CASRASAQETQYF
TRBD1	TRBV25-1	TRBJ1-1	CASSDDRGVTEAFF
NA	TRBV28	TRBJ1-4	CASSQYRAATNEKLFF
NA	TRBV6-1	TRBJ1-2	CASSDRGANYGYTF
NA	TRBV10-1	TRBJ1-1	CASSRDMGNTEAFF
TRBD2	TRBV5-1	TRBJ2-1	CASSGIDSGADNEQFF
TRBD1	TRBV7-2	TRBJ2-7	CASSLGQGVSYEQYF
NA	TRBV5-4	TRBJ1-2	CAGLDAGMFYGYTF
NA	TRBV19	TRBJ2-5	CASSIGIAGQETQYF